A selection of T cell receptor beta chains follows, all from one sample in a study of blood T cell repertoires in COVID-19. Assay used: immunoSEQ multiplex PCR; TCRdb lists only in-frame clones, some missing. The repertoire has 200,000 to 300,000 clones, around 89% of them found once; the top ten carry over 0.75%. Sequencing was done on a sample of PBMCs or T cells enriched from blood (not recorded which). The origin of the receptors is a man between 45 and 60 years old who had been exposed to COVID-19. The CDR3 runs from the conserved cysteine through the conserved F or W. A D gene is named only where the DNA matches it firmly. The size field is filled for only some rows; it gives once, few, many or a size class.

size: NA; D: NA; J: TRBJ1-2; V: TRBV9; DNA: TGTGCCAGCAGCCCTGGACATATCTATGGCTACACCTTC; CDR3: CASSPGHIYGYTF
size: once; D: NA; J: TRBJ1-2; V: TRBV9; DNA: TGTGCCAGCAGCGTAGACCCGAGATATGGCTACACCTTC; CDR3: CASSVDPRYGYTF
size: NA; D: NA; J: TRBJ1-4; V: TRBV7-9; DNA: TGTGCCAGCAGCCCCGAACAGGCCCAAAATGAAAAACTGTTTTTT; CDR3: CASSPEQAQNEKLFF
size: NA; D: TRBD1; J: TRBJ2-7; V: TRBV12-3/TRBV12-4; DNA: TGTGCCAGCAGTCCCTGGGACAGCGGGCAGTACTTC; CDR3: CASSPWDSGQYF
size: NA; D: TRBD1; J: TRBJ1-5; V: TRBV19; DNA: TGTGCCAGTAGCACGGGACAGGGAGGAGGTCAGCCCCAGCATTTT; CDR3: CASSTGQGGGQPQHF
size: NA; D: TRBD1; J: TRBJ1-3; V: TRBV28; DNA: TGTGCCAGCAGTGCATGGGACAGGACGTTCTCTGGAAACACCATATATTTT; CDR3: CASSAWDRTFSGNTIYF
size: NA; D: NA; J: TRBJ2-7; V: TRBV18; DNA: TGTGCCAGCTCGGGGGGAGGCTATTCCTACGAGCAGTACTTC; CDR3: CASSGGGYSYEQYF
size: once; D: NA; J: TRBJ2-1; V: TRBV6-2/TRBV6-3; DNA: TGTGCCAGCAGTTACCTAGCGCTCGCCTACAATGAGCAGTTCTTC; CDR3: CASSYLALAYNEQFF
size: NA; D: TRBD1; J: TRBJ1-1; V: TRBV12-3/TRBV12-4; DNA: TGTGCCAGCAGGGTGACAGGGTCTACTGAAGCTTTCTTT; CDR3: CASRVTGSTEAFF
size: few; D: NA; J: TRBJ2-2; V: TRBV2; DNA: TGTGCCAGTAACAAACAGTCACCCGCGAACACCGGGGAGCTGTTTTTT; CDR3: CASNKQSPANTGELFF
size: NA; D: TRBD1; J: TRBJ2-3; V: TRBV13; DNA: TGTGCCAGCAGCCCGATCCCGGGACAGCACACAGATACGCAGTATTTT; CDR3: CASSPIPGQHTDTQYF
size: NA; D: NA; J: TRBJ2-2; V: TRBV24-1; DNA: TGTGCCACCAGTGATCTGCGAGCTACCGGGGAGCTGTTTTTT; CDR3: CATSDLRATGELFF
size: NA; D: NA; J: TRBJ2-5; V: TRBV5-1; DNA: TGCGCCAGCAGCTTCGGGTTGTGGGAGACCCAGTACTTC; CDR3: CASSFGLWETQYF
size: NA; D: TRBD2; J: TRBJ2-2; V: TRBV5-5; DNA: TGTGCCAGCAGCCGTACGGGCCTAGCGGGGGCCTACACCGGGGAGCTGTTTTTT; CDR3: CASSRTGLAGAYTGELFF
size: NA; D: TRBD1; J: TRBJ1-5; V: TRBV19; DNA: TGTGCCAGTAGTCCCCGGAGGGGGACAGACGATCAGCCCCAGCATTTT; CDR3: CASSPRRGTDDQPQHF
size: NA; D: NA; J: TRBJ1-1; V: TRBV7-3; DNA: TGTGCCAGCAGCCCTCGAGGGAACACTGAAGCTTTCTTT; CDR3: CASSPRGNTEAFF
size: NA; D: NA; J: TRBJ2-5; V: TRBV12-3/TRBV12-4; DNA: TGTGCCAGCAGTTTAGCGGTCGGAGAGACCCAGTACTTC; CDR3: CASSLAVGETQYF
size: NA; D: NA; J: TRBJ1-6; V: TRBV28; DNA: TGTGCCAGCAGTTTATTCCGTAACTATAATTCACCCCTCCACTTT; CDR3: CASSLFRNYNSPLHF
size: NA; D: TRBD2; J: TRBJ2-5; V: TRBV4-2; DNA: TGTGCCAGCAGCCAAGGTAGAGGCGGGGGGCCCCAAGAGACCCAGTACTTC; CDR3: CASSQGRGGGPQETQYF
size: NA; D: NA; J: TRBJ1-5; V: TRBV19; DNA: TGTGCCAGTAGACTTACGGGATACAATCAGCCCCAGCATTTT; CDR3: CASRLTGYNQPQHF
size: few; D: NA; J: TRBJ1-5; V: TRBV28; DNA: TGTGCCAGCAGTATCGTCAGGGGTAGCAATCAGCCCCAGCATTTT; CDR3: CASSIVRGSNQPQHF
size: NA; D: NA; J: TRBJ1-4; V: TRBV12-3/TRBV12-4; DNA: TGTGCCAGCAGCCTTACGGATGAAAAACTGTTTTTT; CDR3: CASSLTDEKLFF
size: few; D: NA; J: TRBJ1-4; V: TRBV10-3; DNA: TGTGCCATCCCAGGGGCAGCAACTAATGAAAAACTGTTTTTT; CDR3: CAIPGAATNEKLFF
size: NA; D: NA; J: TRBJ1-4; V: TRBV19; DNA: TGTGCCAGTAGTACGCGGTCAAGTAGAAATGAAAAACTGTTTTTT; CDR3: CASSTRSSRNEKLFF
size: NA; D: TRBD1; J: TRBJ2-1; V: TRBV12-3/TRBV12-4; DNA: TGTGCCAGCAGTCCGCCCCGACAGGGGAAGAAGTTCTTC; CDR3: CASSPPRQGKKFF
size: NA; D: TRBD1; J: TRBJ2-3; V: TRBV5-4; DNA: TGTGCCAGCAGCCTCGATCCAGGGGGCGGGATTGATACGCAGTATTTT; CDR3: CASSLDPGGGIDTQYF
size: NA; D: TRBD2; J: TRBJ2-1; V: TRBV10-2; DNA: TGCGCCAGCAGTTATCCGGGACTAGCGGGAGTCCACTCCTACAATGAGCAGTTCTTC; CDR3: CASSYPGLAGVHSYNEQFF
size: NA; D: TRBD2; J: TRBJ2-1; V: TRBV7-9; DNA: TGTGCCAGCAATATGGGAGCGGGAGTGGTCAATGAGCAGTTCTTC; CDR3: CASNMGAGVVNEQFF
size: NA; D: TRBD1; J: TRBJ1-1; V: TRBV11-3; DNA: TGTGCCAGCAGCCAAGCAGGGGGGACTGAAGCTTTCTTT; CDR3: CASSQAGGTEAFF
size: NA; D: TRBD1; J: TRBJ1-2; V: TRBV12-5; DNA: TGTGCTAGTGGTGGAACGACAGGGAACTATGGCTACACCTTC; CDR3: CASGGTTGNYGYTF
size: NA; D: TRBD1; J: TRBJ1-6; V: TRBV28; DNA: TGTGCCAGCAGTTCGGGACAGTATAATTCACCCCTCCACTTT; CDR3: CASSSGQYNSPLHF
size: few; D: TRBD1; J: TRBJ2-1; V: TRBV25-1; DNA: TGTGCCAGCAAACGGCTCAGGACAGGGTGCAATGAGCAGTTCTTC; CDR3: CASKRLRTGCNEQFF
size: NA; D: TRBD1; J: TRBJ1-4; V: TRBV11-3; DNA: TGTGCCAGCAGCCGGACCGACAGGGTTTCTGAAAAACTGTTTTTT; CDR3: CASSRTDRVSEKLFF
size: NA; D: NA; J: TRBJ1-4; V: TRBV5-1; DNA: TGCGCCAGCAGCTCGACAGCTAATGAAAAACTGTTTTTT; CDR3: CASSSTANEKLFF
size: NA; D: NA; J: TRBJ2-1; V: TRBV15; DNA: TGTGCCACCAGCAGAGACCCTATTTACAATGAGCAGTTCTTC; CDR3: CATSRDPIYNEQFF
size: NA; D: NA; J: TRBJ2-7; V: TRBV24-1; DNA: TGTGCCACCAGTGATCCCCGGACAGTTCGATACGAGCAGTACTTC; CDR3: CATSDPRTVRYEQYF
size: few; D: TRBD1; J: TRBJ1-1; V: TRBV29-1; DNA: TGCAGCGTTGTCCCGGGACAGGCAGGCACTGAAGCTTTCTTT; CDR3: CSVVPGQAGTEAFF
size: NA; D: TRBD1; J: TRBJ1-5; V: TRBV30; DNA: TGTGCCTGGAGTACTCTCGACAGGGGTTTCGCTCAGCCCCAGCATTTT; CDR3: CAWSTLDRGFAQPQHF
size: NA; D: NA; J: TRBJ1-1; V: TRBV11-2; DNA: TGTGCCAGCAGCTTAGGCAGGGTTATGGCCACTGAAGCTTTCTTT; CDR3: CASSLGRVMATEAFF
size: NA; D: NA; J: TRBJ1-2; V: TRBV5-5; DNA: TGTGCCAGCAGCTTGGAGGGCCAGCGGTTTGGCTACACCTTC; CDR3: CASSLEGQRFGYTF
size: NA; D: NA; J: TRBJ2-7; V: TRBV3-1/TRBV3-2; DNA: TGTGCCAGCAGCCCCGACTTTAGCTCCTACGAGCAGTACTTC; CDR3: CASSPDFSSYEQYF
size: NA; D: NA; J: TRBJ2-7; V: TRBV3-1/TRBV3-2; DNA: TGTGCCAGCAGCCAAGCGGTCGGCGGCTACTCCTACGAGCAGTACTTC; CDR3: CASSQAVGGYSYEQYF
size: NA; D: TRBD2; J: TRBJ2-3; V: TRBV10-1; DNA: TGCGCCAGCAGTCGAGCGGGAGATGGCACAGATACGCAGTATTTT; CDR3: CASSRAGDGTDTQYF
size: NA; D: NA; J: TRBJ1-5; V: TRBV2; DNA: TGTGCCAGCAGTGAATTTATTCAGCCCCAGCATTTT; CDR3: CASSEFIQPQHF
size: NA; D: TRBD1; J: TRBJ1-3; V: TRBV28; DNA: TGTGCCAGCAGTAAAGGGGACAGTGTAAGTCCTGGAAACACCATATATTTT; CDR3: CASSKGDSVSPGNTIYF
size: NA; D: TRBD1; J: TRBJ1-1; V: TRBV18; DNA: TGTGCCAGCTCACGACAGGGGTGGGACACTGAAGCTTTCTTT; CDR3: CASSRQGWDTEAFF
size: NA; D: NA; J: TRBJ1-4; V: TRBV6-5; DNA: TGTGCCAGCAGTTGGTCAGGGAGGCCCGTAGAAAAACTGTTTTTT; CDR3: CASSWSGRPVEKLFF
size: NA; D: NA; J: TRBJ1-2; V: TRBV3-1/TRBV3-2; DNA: TGTGCCAGCAGCGCCGAGGGAGAGGGCTATGGCTACACCTTC; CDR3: CASSAEGEGYGYTF
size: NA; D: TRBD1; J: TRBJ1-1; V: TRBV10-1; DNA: TGCGCCAGCAGTGAATCAGGGGGCGCCAGCGCTGAAGCTTTCTTT; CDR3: CASSESGGASAEAFF
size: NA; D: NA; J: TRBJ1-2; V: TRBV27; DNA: TGTGCCAGCAGTCTCACGTCCAGGGCACATGGCTACACCTTC; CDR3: CASSLTSRAHGYTF
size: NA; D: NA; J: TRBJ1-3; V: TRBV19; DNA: TGTGCCAGTAGTAAAGTTGAGGATGATAACTCTGGAAACACCATATATTTT; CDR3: CASSKVEDDNSGNTIYF
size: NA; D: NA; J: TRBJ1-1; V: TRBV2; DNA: TGTGCCAGCAGTGAGGTGGACTTCTCAGTCACTGAAGCTTTCTTT; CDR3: CASSEVDFSVTEAFF
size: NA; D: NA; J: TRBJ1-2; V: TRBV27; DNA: TGTGCCAGCAGTCCCTCGGTTTCCTATGGCTACACCTTC; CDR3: CASSPSVSYGYTF
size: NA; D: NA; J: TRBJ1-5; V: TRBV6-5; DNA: TGTGCCAGCAAGGACGGGGGGGGCAATCAGCCCCAGCATTTT; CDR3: CASKDGGGNQPQHF
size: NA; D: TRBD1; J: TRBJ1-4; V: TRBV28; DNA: TGTGCCAGCAGCCTACCCGGGACAGGGTATGAAAAACTGTTTTTT; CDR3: CASSLPGTGYEKLFF
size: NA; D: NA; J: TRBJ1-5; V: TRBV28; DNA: TGTGCCAGCAGTTCTCCGCCGGGCAATCAGCCCCAGCATTTT; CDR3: CASSSPPGNQPQHF
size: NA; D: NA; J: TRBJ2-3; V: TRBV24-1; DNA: TGTGCCACCAGTGTAGGAGATACTAGCACAGATACGCAGTATTTT; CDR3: CATSVGDTSTDTQYF
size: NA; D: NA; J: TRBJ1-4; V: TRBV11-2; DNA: TGTGCCAGCAGCTTAGGGGGCCAGGAAAAACTGTTTTTT; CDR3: CASSLGGQEKLFF
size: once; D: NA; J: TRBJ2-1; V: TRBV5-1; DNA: TGCGCCAGCACCAAACGACTAGAATCGGATAACAATGAGCAGTTCTTC; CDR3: CASTKRLESDNNEQFF